Following are 24 T cell receptor beta chains from one sample sequenced in a study of cytomegalovirus exposure and HLA in healthy donors. This PCR relied on a set of 60 Vbeta primers and 13 Jbeta primers. Generated by immunoSEQ multiplex PCR, the TCRdb table keeps only in-frame clones and is missing some. The data hold about 100,000 clones, with approximately 72% observed a single time. The sample was PBMCs. Every receptor here comes from a woman in her forties in good health and CMV-seronegative.

Comments on this clone: At one end the junction does not follow the germline gene, possibly because of a read error. The chain recombines TRBV7-9 with TRBJ2-7; D might be TRBD2 (5 bases). This CDR3 has 12 amino acids. The V gene's germline CDR1 is SEHNR and CDR2 FQNEAQ (reference sequence). CDR3 DNA sequence: TGTTCCAGCACCTCGGGGTCCCACGAGCAGTACTTC. This gives the protein CSSTSGSHEQYF.

This chain joins TRBV7-9 and TRBJ1-3, with D unresolved. CDR3 size: 15 residues. Trimming stripped 4 bases from V and 0 bases from J, with 10 bases between. Germline CDR1 SEHNR, CDR2 FQNEAQ (reference sequence). The CDR3 region is CASSSSLFSGNTIYF. The CDR3 DNA sequence: TGTGCCAGCAGCTCCTCTCTCTTCTCTGGAAACACCATATATTTT.

This clone appeared once. The gene calls are TRBV5-1 and TRBJ2-7, with a weak D call TRBD1 (6 bases). CDR3 length equals 14 residues. CDR1 SGHRS and CDR2 YFSETQ come from the germline V gene. Trimming removed 1 base at V and 3 bases at J, with 11 bases between. This CDR3 reads CASSLLDSFYEQYF. The CDR3 DNA reads as TGCGCCAGCAGCTTGCTGGACAGTTTCTACGAGCAGTACTTC.

The chain is built from TRBV5-5 and TRBJ2-7; 7 bases are a match to TRBD1. J was trimmed by 2 bases and V by 5 bases; bases with no gene match: 4. Per the germline V gene, CDR1 is SGHKS and CDR2 is YYEKEE (reference sequence). The CDR3 length is 13 residues. CDR3 sequence reads: CASRSGTAYEQYF. The CDR3, as DNA: TGTGCCAGCAGGTCCGGGACAGCCTACGAGCAGTACTTC.

The chain combines TRBV18 with TRBJ2-3, with TRBD2 matching over 9 bases. V gave up 3 bases and J gave up 3 bases; unmatched junction bases: 10. The CDR3 extends over 17 amino acids. CDR1 and CDR2 (germline): KGHSH, LQKENI. The DNA for the CDR3 is TGTGCCAGCTCACCGCCTGGGCGGGAGGGTTCTACAGATACGCAGTATTTT. Translated: CASSPPGREGSTDTQYF.

This rearrangement joins TRBV11-2 to TRBJ2-1; TRBD2 matches at 12 bases. The junction had 3 bases not matched to a gene; V was cut back by 3 bases and J by 6 bases. CDR3 length: 15 amino acids. In germline, CDR1 is SGHAT, CDR2 FQNNGV. The CDR3 nucleotides are TGTGCCAGCAGCTTCCTAGCGGGGGGGCGCAATGAGCAGTTCTTC. Amino acids: CASSFLAGGRNEQFF. The full variable domain, in which reference TRBV11-2 and TRBJ2-1 provide the parts outside the CDR3, is EAGVAQSPRYKIIEKRQSVAFWCNPISGHATLYWYQQILGQGPKLLIQFQNNGVVDDSQLPKDRFSAERLKGVDSTLKIQPAKLEDSAVYLCASSFLAGGRNEQFFGPGTRLTVL.

This chain uses TRBV5-1 with TRBJ2-3, with 9 nucleotides matching TRBD1. The ends lost 0 bases at V and 4 bases at J; junction bases unmatched: 9. From germline, CDR1 is SGHRS and CDR2 YFSETQ. This CDR3 spans 17 amino acids. The CDR3 loop reads CASSLAGTGRRADTQYF. The CDR3 nucleotides read TGCGCCAGCAGCTTGGCCGGGACAGGGCGCCGTGCAGATACGCAGTATTTT. The complete variable domain, with remaining parts taken from reference TRBV5-1 and TRBJ2-3, reads KAGVTQTPRYLIKTRGQQVTLSCSPISGHRSVSWYQQTPGQGLQFLFEYFSETQRNKGNFPGRFSGRQFSNSRSEMNVSTLELGDSALYLCASSLAGTGRRADTQYFGPGTRLTVL.

V usage is TRBV7-9 and J usage is TRBJ2-2; no clear D. Germline V CDR1 and CDR2: SEHNR, FQNEAQ (reference sequence). The CDR3 contains 15 residues. CDR3 protein: CARNPRADAPGELFF. The CDR3 DNA follows: TGTGCTCGAAACCCTCGCGCTGATGCGCCCGGGGAGCTGTTTTTT.

The rearrangement uses TRBV6-5 and TRBJ2-7; 7 nucleotides line up with TRBD2. The germline CDR1 and CDR2 sequences are MNHEY and SVGAGI. The CDR3 has 13 amino acids. The V segment lost 2 bases and the J segment 5 bases; nucleotides outside the gene matches: 3. The DNA for the CDR3 is TGTGCCAGCAGTTACGGGGAGGGGAACGAGCAGTACTTC. It is translated as CASSYGEGNEQYF.

The V and J genes are TRBV18 and TRBJ2-7; the D is unclear. CDR3 length equals 13 residues. V lost 1 base to trimming and J lost 5 bases, with 9 bases between them. From germline, CDR1 is KGHSH and CDR2 LQKENI. DNA for the CDR3: TGTGCCAGCTCACCACTCGGTCCTAACGAGCAGTACTTC. This encodes CASSPLGPNEQYF.

The rearrangement joins TRBV7-9 to TRBJ1-4; TRBD1 aligns across 7 bases. Germline V gene data show CDR1 as SEHNR and CDR2 as FQNEAQ (reference sequence). The CDR3 runs to 15 residues. The junction had 8 bases not matched to a gene; V was cut back by 5 bases and J by 5 bases. The CDR3 DNA reads TGTGCCAGCAGCCGACAGACAGGGCCGAATGAAAAACTGTTTTTT. Translation: CASSRQTGPNEKLFF.

The chain carries TRBV6-1 and TRBJ2-1, with a weak D call TRBD2 (6 bases). The CDR3 extends over 14 amino acids. The germline gives CDR1 MNHNS, CDR2 SASEGT. V dropped 2 bases and J dropped 9 bases, with 14 bases sitting between them. Here the CDR3 reads CASSESGLRSEQFF. In DNA form, the CDR3 reads TGTGCCAGCAGTGAATCGGGACTGCGGAGTGAGCAGTTCTTC.

This chain connects TRBV30 to TRBJ2-3; weak D call: TRBD2 (5 bases). Germline CDR1 is GTSNPN and CDR2 is SVGIG (reference sequence). V was shortened by 2 bases and J by 2 bases, with 8 bases between the two germline ends. The CDR3 length is 13 residues. CDR3 nucleotide sequence: TGTGCCTGGAGTAGCGGTAACACAGATACGCAGTATTTT. It translates to CAWSSGNTDTQYF.

J is TRBJ2-7 and V is TRBV6-5; possible D gene TRBD2, 5 bases. Germline V lookup: CDR1 MNHEY, CDR2 SVGAGI. The length of the CDR3 is 14 residues. Trimming removed 7 bases from V and 2 bases from J, with 15 bases in between. CDR3 region: CASNPSRGAYEQYF. DNA for the CDR3: TGTGCCAGCAACCCGTCCCGGGGAGCCTACGAGCAGTACTTC.

This chain joins TRBV4-2 and TRBJ2-7; D gene uncertain. The CDR3 runs 14 residues. The germline CDR1 and CDR2 sequences are LGHNA and YNFKEQ. V was clipped by 3 bases and J by 0 bases, with 9 bases between them. The CDR3 DNA is TGTGCCAGCAGCCAGAGAGACTCCTCCTACGAGCAGTACTTC. Translating it yields CASSQRDSSYEQYF.

The V and J genes are TRBV4-3 and TRBJ2-7; D might be TRBD1 (6 bases). The CDR3 contains 15 residues. Germline V lookup: CDR1 LGHNA, CDR2 YSLEER. Trimming took 4 bases from V and 3 from J, leaving 16 bases between them. The CDR3 region has the DNA TGCGCCAGCAGCCTTACAGGGTCACTCAACTACGAGCAGTACTTC. Its protein is CASSLTGSLNYEQYF.

The CDR3 loop reads CASSQDYRSIDYEQYF. CDR3 in DNA: TGCGCCAGCAGCCAAGATTACAGGTCAATCGACTACGAGCAGTACTTC. The genes are TRBV4-3 and TRBJ2-7, with a weak D call TRBD1 (5 bases). The ends were cut back, 0 bases at V and 3 bases at J, with 15 bases in the middle. Germline CDR1 is LGHNA and CDR2 is YSLEER. This CDR3 spans 16 amino acids.

The chain uses TRBV19 and TRBJ1-5, with D uncertain. The CDR3 loop spans 15 amino acids. Germline values: CDR1 LNHDA, CDR2 SQIVND (reference sequence). The ends were cut back, 1 base at V and 3 bases at J, with 10 bases in the middle. The CDR3 DNA is TGTGCCAGTAGTATAGCCGCGGCGGACAATCAGCCCCAGCATTTT. The encoded protein is CASSIAAADNQPQHF.

A few counts support this clone. This sequence joins TRBV7-2 and TRBJ2-5, with D unresolved. CDR3 length: 13 amino acids. Trimming left V 4 bases short and J 5 bases short, with 11 bases between. Germline assignment: CDR1 SGHTA and CDR2 FQGNSA. DNA of the CDR3: TGTGCCAGCAGCTACTCCGTCGGGGAGACCCAGTACTTC. It codes for CASSYSVGETQYF.

This clone is a singleton in its sample. The chain combines TRBV6-1 with TRBJ1-1; D might be TRBD1 (5 bases). Germline CDR1 and CDR2: MNHNS and SASEGT. The CDR3 spans 13 residues. The ends were cut back, 6 bases at V and 0 bases at J, with 8 bases in the middle. For the CDR3, the DNA is TGTGCCAGCAGGCAGACAGTGAACACTGAAGCTTTCTTT. It is translated as CASRQTVNTEAFF.

Only a few counts were recorded for this clone. This chain's CDR3 is CASSLEGSGANVLTF. The CDR3, as DNA: TGTGCCAGCAGCTTGGAGGGGTCCGGGGCCAACGTCCTGACTTTC. The chain uses TRBV5-4 and TRBJ2-6; D possibly corresponds to TRBD1 (5 bases). The CDR3 extends over 15 amino acids. Germline CDR1 SGHNT, CDR2 YYREEE (reference sequence). Between the trimmed V and J ends, which lost 0 bases and 4 bases, there was a span of 8 bases.

The chain joins TRBV18 to TRBJ2-3; 12 positions match TRBD2. The CDR3 runs to 16 residues. Per the germline V gene, CDR1 is KGHSH and CDR2 is LQKENI. V shed 1 base, J shed 3 bases, and the junction held 2 bases outside the gene matches. Here the CDR3 reads CASSPLTSGGTDTQYF. DNA for the CDR3: TGTGCCAGCTCACCACTGACTAGCGGGGGAACAGATACGCAGTATTTT. The entire variable domain, with the rest obtained from reference TRBV18 and TRBJ2-3, is as follows: NAGVMQNPRHLVRRRGQEARLRCSPMKGHSHVYWYRQLPEEGLKFMVYLQKENIIDESGMPKERFSAEFPKEGPSILRIQQVVRGDSAAYFCASSPLTSGGTDTQYFGPGTRLTVL.

The gene calls are TRBV19 and TRBJ2-7, with 11 bases identical to TRBD2. The CDR3 spans 18 residues. The germline V gene has CDR1 LNHDA and CDR2 SQIVND (reference sequence). Losses at the gene ends were 2 bases for V and 2 bases for J; bases not matched to a gene: 11. This CDR3 reads CASSIRLLAGGEAYEQYF. CDR3 coding DNA: TGTGCCAGTAGTATACGTCTCCTAGCGGGAGGAGAAGCCTACGAGCAGTACTTC.

This clone has more than one count but fewer than ten. The rearrangement links TRBV7-9 to TRBJ1-3; TRBD1 matches at 7 bases. This CDR3 has 16 amino acids. V lost 1 base and J lost 0; bases outside the gene matches: 3. Germline-derived CDR1 and CDR2 are SEHNR and FQNEAQ (reference sequence). The CDR3 DNA is TGTGCCAGCAGCTTAGAAGGGGGCCGCTCTGGAAACACCATATATTTT. This codes for CASSLEGGRSGNTIYF. Full variable domain (outside the CDR3, taken from reference TRBV7-9 and TRBJ1-3): DTGVSQNPRHKITKRGQNVTFRCDPISEHNRLYWYRQTLGQGPEFLTYFQNEAQLEKSRLLSDRFSAERPKGSFSTLEIQRTEQGDSAMYLCASSLEGGRSGNTIYFGEGSWLTVV.